This T cell receptor beta chain is drawn from a study of OX40 agonist ivuxolimab in advanced cancers. Background on the study: Cohort: more than 75% men, mean age approximately 64, aged about 23 to 80. Notes on the study in general: The mean number of expanded clones was higher in CD8+ T cells than in CD4+. CD4+ and CD8+ blood T cells expanded clonally by week 6 at 0.1 to 3.0 mg/kg.

The CDR3 consists of 16 residues. The ends lost 6 bases at V and 5 bases at J; junction bases unmatched: 8. From germline, CDR1 is SGHTA and CDR2 FQGNSA. Assay: immunoSEQ multiplex PCR; the TCRdb copy retains only in-frame clones and omits some. The data contain 95,000 to 110,000 clones, approximately 90% of them singletons. Concerning this clone itself: Its antigen is as yet unknown.

The specimen comprised CD4+ or CD8+ T cells sorted from blood, sampled in a trial of the OX40 agonist ivuxolimab. This receptor was identified in an adult with an advanced solid tumor such as melanoma, head and neck, liver or kidney cancer. V is TRBV7-2 and J is TRBJ2-2; 11 bases match TRBD2. The CDR3 sequence: CASSRTGTSGTGELFF. CDR3 nucleotide sequence: TGTGCCAGCAGTCGTACCGGGACTAGCGGAACCGGGGAGCTGTTTTTT.